The next 24 T cell receptor beta chains were all read from a single sample in a study of cytomegalovirus exposure and HLA in healthy donors. Sequencing was performed with immunoSEQ multiplex PCR; in TCRdb, only in-frame clones are kept and a portion is missing. The top ten clones hold around 8% of a sample with about 140,000 clones, about 90% of them seen once. Sequencing was performed on PBMCs. The receptors stem from a woman between 18 and 29 years old in good health and CMV-seropositive.

The chain carries TRBV7-2 and TRBJ2-1, with TRBD2 as a possible D gene (5 bases). Germline-derived CDR1 and CDR2 are SGHTA and FQGNSA. V lost 0 bases, J lost 0 bases, and 21 bases lay in between. This CDR3 contains 20 residues. The CDR3 sequence: CASSLAVVAPRPSSYNEQFF. In DNA form, the CDR3 reads TGTGCCAGCAGCTTAGCAGTAGTAGCGCCTAGACCGAGCTCCTACAATGAGCAGTTCTTC.

CDR3 sequence: CASSKNSYTGELFF. The CDR3 region has the DNA TGTGCCAGCAGCAAGAACTCCTACACCGGGGAGCTGTTTTTT. This rearrangement joins TRBV7-6 to TRBJ2-2; no definite D call. V lost 5 bases and J 3 bases, leaving 10 bases between the germline ends. CDR3 length: 14 amino acids. Germline V CDR1 and CDR2: SGHVS, FNYEAQ.

This chain joins TRBV9 and TRBJ2-7; D may be TRBD2 (7 bases). In germline, CDR1 is SGDLS, CDR2 YYNGEE. This CDR3 has 16 amino acids. Trimming took off 0 bases at V and 5 bases at J, with 18 bases between the two ends. CDR3 DNA: TGTGCCAGCAGCGTAGGGGGAGGGGGGCGCGGCGACGAGCAGTACTTC. It specifies CASSVGGGGRGDEQYF.

This chain uses TRBV28 with TRBJ1-1; 7 bases are a match to TRBD1. Germline V CDR1 and CDR2: MDHEN, SYDVKM. The CDR3 covers 13 residues. The V and J ends lost 10 bases and 1 base, in that order; junction bases with no gene match: 6. DNA of the CDR3: TGTGCCACCTTAGAGGGGGCGAACACTGAAGCTTTCTTT. Translation gives CATLEGANTEAFF. Using reference TRBV28 and TRBJ1-1 for the parts outside the CDR3, the full variable domain is DVKVTQSSRYLVKRTGEKVFLECVQDMDHENMFWYRQDPGLGLRLIYFSYDVKMKEKGDIPEGYSVSREKKERFSLILESASTNQTSMYLCATLEGANTEAFFGQGTRLTVV.

V usage is TRBV4-2 and J usage is TRBJ2-7; TRBD2 might be the D (6 bases). The CDR3 runs 15 residues. Trimming removed 0 bases from V and 4 bases from J, with 13 bases in between. The V gene's germline CDR1 is LGHNA and CDR2 YNFKEQ. For the CDR3, the DNA is TGTGCCAGCAGCCAAGATGAAGGCGGGAATTACGAGCAGTACTTC. Its protein is CASSQDEGGNYEQYF.

This chain links TRBV9 with TRBJ2-2; D may be TRBD1 (6 bases). V lost 3 bases and J lost 2, with 17 bases in between. CDR3 length: 17 residues. The germline V gene has CDR1 SGDLS and CDR2 YYNGEE. CDR3 nucleotides: TGTGCCAGCAGCGCCCCCTTCCGGGGACAAAACACCGGGGAGCTGTTTTTT. Protein sequence: CASSAPFRGQNTGELFF. Complete variable domain (other parts from reference TRBV9 and TRBJ2-2): DSGVTQTPKHLITATGQRVTLRCSPRSGDLSVYWYQQSLDQGLQFLIQYYNGEERAKGNILERFSAQQFPDLHSELNLSSLELGDSALYFCASSAPFRGQNTGELFFGEGSRLTVL.

The chain combines TRBV6-4 with TRBJ1-6; weak D call: TRBD1 (5 bases). CDR3 size: 15 residues. Germline CDR1 MRHNA, CDR2 SNTAGT. With 7 bases removed from V and 7 bases from J, the gap between germline ends came to 17 bases. For the CDR3, the DNA is TGTGCCAGCATCGGCCAGGGAAAAAGCAATTCACCCCTCCACTTT. Protein sequence: CASIGQGKSNSPLHF.

The CDR3 is CSASRGEGYTF. The CDR3 DNA reads as TGCAGTGCTAGCAGGGGTGAAGGCTACACCTTC. The chain joins TRBV20-1 to TRBJ1-2; D is perhaps TRBD1 (6 bases). Germline V gene lookup returns CDR1 DFQATT and CDR2 SNEGSKA (reference sequence). This CDR3 has 11 residues. The V end was cut by 3 bases, the J end by 8 bases, with 10 bases between.

The chain joins TRBV9 to TRBJ1-1, with unresolved D. The germline CDR1 and CDR2 sequences are SGDLS and YYNGEE. This CDR3 is 14 amino acids long. Trimming stripped 1 base from V and 0 bases from J, with 7 bases between. CDR3 nucleotides: TGTGCCAGCAGCGTACAAACTATGAACACTGAAGCTTTCTTT. Its translation is CASSVQTMNTEAFF.

V gene TRBV7-3 combines with J gene TRBJ2-1, with D possibly being TRBD2 (7 bases). The V end lost 5 bases, the J end lost 7 bases, and 15 bases lay between the germline ends. CDR1 and CDR2 (germline): SGHTA, FQGTGA. This CDR3 comprises 14 residues. The CDR3 spells CASSATGGRNEQFF. The CDR3 DNA reads as TGTGCCAGCAGCGCAACGGGGGGCAGGAATGAGCAGTTCTTC.

This clone has a single count. The chain recombines TRBV5-1 with TRBJ2-7, with 9 bases that match TRBD1. The germline V gene has CDR1 SGHRS and CDR2 YFSETQ. The CDR3 spans 15 residues. V dropped 3 bases and J dropped 3; count of bases not matched to a gene: 7. This CDR3 reads CASSSSGTGIYEQYF. DNA of the CDR3: TGCGCCAGCAGCTCGTCCGGGACAGGGATCTACGAGCAGTACTTC.

V and J are TRBV19 and TRBJ1-2, with 7 bases that match TRBD1. Unmatched junction bases numbered 10, after V lost 8 bases and J lost 4 bases. The CDR3 sequence is 14 residues long. Germline CDR1 is LNHDA and CDR2 is SQIVND (reference sequence). The CDR3 sequence is CASVNRGSIYGYTF. In DNA, the CDR3 is TGTGCCAGTGTTAACAGGGGCTCCATCTATGGCTACACCTTC.

The rearrangement links TRBV7-9 to TRBJ1-1; D is uncertain. Germline CDR1 and CDR2: SEHNR and FQNEAQ (reference sequence). The CDR3 contains 15 residues. Trimming removed 1 base from V and 6 bases from J, with 15 bases in between. This CDR3 reads CASSLGRGSGAEAFF. As DNA, the CDR3 is TGTGCCAGCAGCTTAGGTCGGGGAAGTGGCGCTGAAGCTTTCTTT.

The V call is TRBV7-8, the J call TRBJ1-5; no clear D. Trimming stripped 1 base from V and 4 bases from J, with 11 bases between. The CDR3 extends over 15 amino acids. Germline V gene data show CDR1 as SGHVS and CDR2 as FQNEAQ. CDR3 bases: TGTGCCAGCAGCTTAGGCAGATCTAGGAATCAGCCCCAGCATTTT. Protein: CASSLGRSRNQPQHF.

The chain employs TRBV4-1 and TRBJ2-7; the match to TRBD2 covers 10 bases. V shed 2 bases, J shed 2 bases, and the junction held 9 bases outside the gene matches. This CDR3 has 17 amino acids. Germline V lookup: CDR1 MGHRA, CDR2 YSYEKL. CDR3 DNA: TGCGCCAGCAGCCAACCTACTGGGACTAGCGAGCCCTACGAGCAGTACTTC. Protein product: CASSQPTGTSEPYEQYF.

The chain carries TRBV7-2 and TRBJ2-1; 8 bases are shared with TRBD2. CDR3 length equals 14 residues. J gave up 8 bases and V 3 bases, and 6 bases lay outside the gene matches. The germline CDR1 and CDR2 sequences are SGHTA and FQGNSA. In DNA, the CDR3 is TGTGCCAGCAGCTTCTCACTAGCGGTCCATGAGCAGTTCTTC. This sequence encodes CASSFSLAVHEQFF.

The V and J genes are TRBV2 and TRBJ1-1; D is ambiguous. CDR1 and CDR2 from the germline V gene are SNHLY and FYNNEI. V was trimmed by 1 base and J by 2 bases, leaving 14 bases between them. The CDR3 has 16 amino acids. CDR3 coding DNA: TGTGCCAGCAGTGAAGTTGGAGGCAGGTCAAACACTGAAGCTTTCTTT. Residues: CASSEVGGRSNTEAFF.

The rearrangement links TRBV30 to TRBJ2-2; 9 nucleotides line up with TRBD2. V lost 3 bases and J lost 0; bases outside the gene matches: 11. There are 18 residues in the CDR3. Germline assignment: CDR1 GTSNPN and CDR2 SVGIG (reference sequence). The CDR3 region is CAWRVFPAGGANTGELFF. CDR3 nucleotides: TGTGCCTGGAGGGTGTTTCCAGCGGGGGGCGCGAACACCGGGGAGCTGTTTTTT.

The V and J genes are TRBV4-3 and TRBJ1-2, with D perhaps TRBD1 (5 bases). V was trimmed by 7 bases and J by 1 base, leaving 22 bases between them. This CDR3 spans 17 amino acids. Germline CDR1 reads LGHNA; CDR2 reads YSLEER. This chain's CDR3 is CASTRSRADRLNYGYTF. CDR3 nucleotide sequence: TGCGCCAGCACTCGAAGCAGGGCGGACCGTCTTAACTATGGCTACACCTTC.

This chain joins TRBV11-2 and TRBJ2-7; TRBD2 might be the D (6 bases). The ends were cut back, 0 bases at V and 3 bases at J, with 9 bases in the middle. CDR1 is SGHAT and CDR2 is FQNNGV in the germline V gene. The CDR3 is 14 residues long. CDR3 sequence: CASSLDFGGYEQYF. The CDR3 bases are TGTGCCAGCAGCTTAGATTTCGGGGGCTACGAGCAGTACTTC.

The V call is TRBV2, the J call TRBJ2-3; no reliable D call. Trimming took off 3 bases at V and 0 bases at J, with 4 bases between the two ends. Germline V lookup: CDR1 SNHLY, CDR2 FYNNEI. CDR3 length: 13 residues. The chain's CDR3 is CASSDRSTDTQYF. Written as DNA, the CDR3 is TGTGCCAGCAGTGATAGAAGCACAGATACGCAGTATTTT.

V is TRBV21-1 and J is TRBJ1-5. TRBV21-1 is given as a pseudogene. This CDR3 contains 14 residues. The CDR3 loop reads CASSTQTFSQPQHF. Here the CDR3 DNA reads TGTGCCAGCAGCACCCAGACCTTTAGCCAGCCCCAGCATTTT.

The chain is built from TRBV7-2 and TRBJ2-7, with TRBD2 matching 7 bases. V was pared by 4 bases and J by 2 bases, with 11 bases of the junction left unmatched. This CDR3 spans 16 amino acids. Germline V gives CDR1 SGHTA, CDR2 FQGNSA. The CDR3 DNA is TGTGCCAGCAGCTCGAACGGGGGGAACCCCGCCTACGAGCAGTACTTC. It encodes CASSSNGGNPAYEQYF. The full variable domain, with the rest looked up from reference TRBV7-2 and TRBJ2-7, is GAGVSQSPSNKVTEKGKDVELRCDPISGHTALYWYRQSLGQGLEFLIYFQGNSAPDKSGLPSDRFSAERTGGSVSTLTIQRTQQEDSAVYLCASSSNGGNPAYEQYFGPGTRLTVT.

The gene calls are TRBV11-3 and TRBJ2-2; D might be TRBD2 (6 bases). The CDR3 contains 15 residues. Germline CDR1 and CDR2: SGHNT and YENEEA. With 4 bases removed from V and 5 bases from J, the gap between germline ends came to 14 bases. In DNA, the CDR3 is TGTGCCAGCAGCTCCCCAGAGGGGAGGACCGGGGAGCTGTTTTTT. This codes for CASSSPEGRTGELFF. Full variable domain (missing parts from reference TRBV11-3 and TRBJ2-2): EAGVVQSPRYKIIEKKQPVAFWCNPISGHNTLYWYLQNLGQGPELLIRYENEEAVDDSQLPKDRFSAERLKGVDSTLKIQPAELGDSAVYLCASSSPEGRTGELFFGEGSRLTVL.